This T cell receptor (beta chain) was obtained from a study of blood T cell repertoires in COVID-19. Study information: Samples came from the United States, Italy and Spain, spanning acute and convalescent COVID-19. T cells, B-cell-depleted T cells, or PBMCs supplied cDNA or gDNA.

In the authors' methods: Amplified reference gene primers provided the basis for estimating nucleated cell counts. TCRdb's copy holds only in-frame clones and misses some; the assay was immunoSEQ multiplex PCR. V and J calls and clone size are given by that table; D and trimming were obtained from the DNA. The data contain 250,000 to 300,000 clones, over 75% of them singletons. Germline V gene sequence: CDR1 SGHKS, CDR2 YYEKEE (reference sequence). The CDR3 extends over 16 amino acids. V shed 0 bases and J shed 4 bases, with 14 bases lying between them. What was sequenced was peripheral blood. This receptor was identified in a woman aged 70-85 years with acute or convalescent COVID-19. V usage is TRBV5-5 and J usage is TRBJ2-1; tentative D call: TRBD2 (6 bases). The DNA for the CDR3 is TGTGCCAGCAGCTTGGTTGGTCGGGGGTCGTACAATGAGCAGTTCTTC. It specifies CASSLVGRGSYNEQFF.